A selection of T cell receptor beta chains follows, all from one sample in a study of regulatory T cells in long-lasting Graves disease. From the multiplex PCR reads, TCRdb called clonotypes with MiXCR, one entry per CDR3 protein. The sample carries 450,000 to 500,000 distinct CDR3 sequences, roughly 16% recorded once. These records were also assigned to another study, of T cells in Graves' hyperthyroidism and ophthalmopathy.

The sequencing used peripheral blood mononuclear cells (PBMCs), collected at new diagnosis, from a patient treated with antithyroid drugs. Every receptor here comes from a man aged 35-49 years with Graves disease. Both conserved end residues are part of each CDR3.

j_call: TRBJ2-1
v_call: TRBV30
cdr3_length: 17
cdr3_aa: CAWRIPSRSVDRGEQFF

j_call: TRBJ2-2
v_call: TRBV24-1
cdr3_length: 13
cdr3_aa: CATNQGGTGELFF

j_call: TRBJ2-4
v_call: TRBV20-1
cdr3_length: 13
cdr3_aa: CSARDGQGGIQYF

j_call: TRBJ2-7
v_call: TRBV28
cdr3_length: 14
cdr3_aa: CATARTVIFYEQYF

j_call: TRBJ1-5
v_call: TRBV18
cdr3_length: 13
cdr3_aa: CASSPTGSQPQHF

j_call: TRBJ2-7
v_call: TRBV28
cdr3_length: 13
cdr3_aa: CASSESKSSEQYF

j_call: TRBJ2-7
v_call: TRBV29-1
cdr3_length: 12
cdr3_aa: CSVVLSSYEQYF

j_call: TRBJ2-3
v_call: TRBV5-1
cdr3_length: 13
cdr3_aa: CASSSVPTDTQYF

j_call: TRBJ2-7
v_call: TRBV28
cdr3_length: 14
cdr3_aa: CASSVGTGAYEQYF

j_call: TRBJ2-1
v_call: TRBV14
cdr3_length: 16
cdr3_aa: CASSQEAGGRAREQFF

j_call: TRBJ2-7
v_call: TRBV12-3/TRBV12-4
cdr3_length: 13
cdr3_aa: CASSPYGGHEQYF

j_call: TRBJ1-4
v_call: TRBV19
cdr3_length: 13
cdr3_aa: CASSRATNEKLFF

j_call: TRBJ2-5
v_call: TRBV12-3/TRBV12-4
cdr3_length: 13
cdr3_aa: CARVAGQQETQYF

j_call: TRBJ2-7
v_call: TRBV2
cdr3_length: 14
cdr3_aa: CASTPRVKGHEQYF

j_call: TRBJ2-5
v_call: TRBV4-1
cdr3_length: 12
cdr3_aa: CASSQEEGDQYF

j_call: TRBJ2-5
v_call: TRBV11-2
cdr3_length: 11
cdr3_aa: CASSPGRTQYF

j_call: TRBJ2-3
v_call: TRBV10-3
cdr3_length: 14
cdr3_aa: CAIDRGGSTDTQYF

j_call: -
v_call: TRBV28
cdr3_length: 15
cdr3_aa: CASSLVLAGRDEQYF

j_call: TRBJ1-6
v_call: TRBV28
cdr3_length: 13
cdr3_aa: CASNGPRSSPLHF

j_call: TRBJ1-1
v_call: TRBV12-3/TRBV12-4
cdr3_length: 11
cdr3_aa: CASSLHTEAFF

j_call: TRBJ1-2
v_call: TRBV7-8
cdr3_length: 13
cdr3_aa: CASSSRTEYGYTF

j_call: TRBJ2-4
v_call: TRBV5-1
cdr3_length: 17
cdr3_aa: CASSLAWTGNFKNIQYF

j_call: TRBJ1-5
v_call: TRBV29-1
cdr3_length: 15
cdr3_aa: CSVGGAGQGNQPQHF

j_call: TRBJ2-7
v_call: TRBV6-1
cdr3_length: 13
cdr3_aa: CASSAEPPASRHF

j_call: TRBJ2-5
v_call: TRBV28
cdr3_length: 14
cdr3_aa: CASSSPTVPETQYF

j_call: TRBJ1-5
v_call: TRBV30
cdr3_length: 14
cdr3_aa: CAWSSGQGRQPQHF

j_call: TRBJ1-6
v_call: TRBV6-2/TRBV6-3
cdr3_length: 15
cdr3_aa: CASSYKGGVGSPLHF

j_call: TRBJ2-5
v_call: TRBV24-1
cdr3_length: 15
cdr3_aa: CATSPRGRTQETQYF

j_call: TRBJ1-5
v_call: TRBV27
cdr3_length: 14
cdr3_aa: CASSFGGPGQPQHF

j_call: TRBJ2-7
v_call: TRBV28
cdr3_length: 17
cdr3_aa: CASSFLAGLAEPYEQYF

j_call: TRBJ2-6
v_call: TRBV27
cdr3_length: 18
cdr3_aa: CASSRALGQIPGANVLTF

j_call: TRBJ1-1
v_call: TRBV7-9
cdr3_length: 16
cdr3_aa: CASSLVTGQVNTEAFF

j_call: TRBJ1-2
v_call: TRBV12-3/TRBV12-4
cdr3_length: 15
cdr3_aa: CASSLAPRADDGYTF

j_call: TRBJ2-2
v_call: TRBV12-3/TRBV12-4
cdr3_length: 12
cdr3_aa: CATLGVDGELFF

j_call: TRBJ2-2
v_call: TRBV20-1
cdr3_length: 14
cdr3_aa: CSAGPGTGTGELFF

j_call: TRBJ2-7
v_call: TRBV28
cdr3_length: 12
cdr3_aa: CASGTGTYEQYF

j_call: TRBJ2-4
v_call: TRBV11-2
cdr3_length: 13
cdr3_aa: CASSSGSGTVGYF

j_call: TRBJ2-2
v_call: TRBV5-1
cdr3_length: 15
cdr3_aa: CASSVLAGAAGELFF

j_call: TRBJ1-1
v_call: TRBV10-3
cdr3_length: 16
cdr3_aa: CAISESRGALDTEAFF

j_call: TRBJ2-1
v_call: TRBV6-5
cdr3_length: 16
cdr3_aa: CASSFRTSGRDNEQFF

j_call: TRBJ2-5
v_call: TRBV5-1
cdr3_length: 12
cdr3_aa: CASSWPKETQYF

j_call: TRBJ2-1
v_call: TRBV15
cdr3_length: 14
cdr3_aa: CATTQWEGLGEQFF

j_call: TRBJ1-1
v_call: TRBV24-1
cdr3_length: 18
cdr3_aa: CATSDLGRGQGMNTEAFF

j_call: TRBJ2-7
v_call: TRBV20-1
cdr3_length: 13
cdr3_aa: CSAGSGSSYEQYF

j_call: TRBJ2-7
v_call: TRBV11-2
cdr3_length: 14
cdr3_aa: CASSRGFGTYEQYF

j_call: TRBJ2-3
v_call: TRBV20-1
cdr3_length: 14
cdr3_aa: CSARDSGGTDTQYF

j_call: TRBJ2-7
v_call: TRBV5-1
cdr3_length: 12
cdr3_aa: CASRGNGYEQYF

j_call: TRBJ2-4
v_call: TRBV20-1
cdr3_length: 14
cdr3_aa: CSARIRGAKNIQYF

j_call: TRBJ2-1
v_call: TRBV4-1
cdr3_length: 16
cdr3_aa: CASSQDVTSAAKWQFF

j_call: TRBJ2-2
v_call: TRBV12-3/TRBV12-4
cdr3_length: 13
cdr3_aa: CASSPDFTGELFF

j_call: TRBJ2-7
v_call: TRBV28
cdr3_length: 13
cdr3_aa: CASSPGPNYEQYF

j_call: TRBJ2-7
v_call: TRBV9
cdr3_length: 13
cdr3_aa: CASSPDGLSEQYF

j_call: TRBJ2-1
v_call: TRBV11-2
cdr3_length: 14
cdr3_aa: CASSLGGGWNEQFF

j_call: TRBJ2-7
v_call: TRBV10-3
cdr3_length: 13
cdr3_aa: CAINAGADYEQYF

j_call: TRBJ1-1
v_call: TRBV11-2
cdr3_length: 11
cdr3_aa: CASSLAPEAFF

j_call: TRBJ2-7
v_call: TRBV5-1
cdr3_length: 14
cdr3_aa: CASSAGPSDWEQYF

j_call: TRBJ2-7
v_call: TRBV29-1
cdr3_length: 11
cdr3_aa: CSVREVYEQYF